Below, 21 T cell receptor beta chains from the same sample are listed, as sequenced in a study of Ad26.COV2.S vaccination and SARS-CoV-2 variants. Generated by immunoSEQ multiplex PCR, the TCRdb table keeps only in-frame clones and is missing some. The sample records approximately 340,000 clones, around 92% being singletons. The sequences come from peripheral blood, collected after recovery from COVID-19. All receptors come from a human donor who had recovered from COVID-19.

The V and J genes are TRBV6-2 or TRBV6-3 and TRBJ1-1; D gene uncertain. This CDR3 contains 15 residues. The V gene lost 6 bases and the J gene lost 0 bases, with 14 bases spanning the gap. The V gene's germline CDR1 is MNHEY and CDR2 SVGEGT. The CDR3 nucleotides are TGTGCCAGCAGCCTGTACGGGAGGATGAACACTGAAGCTTTCTTT. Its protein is CASSLYGRMNTEAFF.

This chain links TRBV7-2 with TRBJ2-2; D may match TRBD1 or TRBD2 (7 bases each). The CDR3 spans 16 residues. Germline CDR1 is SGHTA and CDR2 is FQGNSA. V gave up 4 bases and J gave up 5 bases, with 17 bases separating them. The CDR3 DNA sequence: TGTGCCAGCAGCTACGTGCCAGGGGGGGGAACCGGGGAGCTGTTTTTT. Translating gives CASSYVPGGGTGELFF.

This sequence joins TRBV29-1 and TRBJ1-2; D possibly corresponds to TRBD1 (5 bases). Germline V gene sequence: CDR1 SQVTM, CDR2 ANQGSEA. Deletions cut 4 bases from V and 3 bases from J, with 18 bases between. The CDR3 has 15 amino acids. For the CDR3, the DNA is TGCAGCGTTGTAGGCTCGCAGGGAGGGGACTATGGCTACACCTTC. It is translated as CSVVGSQGGDYGYTF.

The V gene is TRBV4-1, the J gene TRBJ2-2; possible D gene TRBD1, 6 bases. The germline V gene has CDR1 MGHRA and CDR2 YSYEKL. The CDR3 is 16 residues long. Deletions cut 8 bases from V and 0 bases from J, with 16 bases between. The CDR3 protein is CASRNREGANTGELFF. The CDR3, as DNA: TGCGCCAGCCGAAATCGCGAGGGGGCGAACACCGGGGAGCTGTTTTTT.

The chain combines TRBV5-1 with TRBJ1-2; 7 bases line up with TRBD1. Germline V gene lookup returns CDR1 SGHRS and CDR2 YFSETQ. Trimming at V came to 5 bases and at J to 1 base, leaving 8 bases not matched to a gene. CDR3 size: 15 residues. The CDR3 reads CASRYAGTVNYGYTF. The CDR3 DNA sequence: TGCGCCAGCAGGTACGCTGGGACAGTTAACTATGGCTACACCTTC.

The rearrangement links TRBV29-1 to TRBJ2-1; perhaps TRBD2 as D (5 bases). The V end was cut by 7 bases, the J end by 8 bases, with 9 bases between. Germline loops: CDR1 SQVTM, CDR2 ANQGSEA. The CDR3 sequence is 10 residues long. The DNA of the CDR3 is TGCAGCGCCGGGGTAGATGAGCAGTTCTTC. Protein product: CSAGVDEQFF.

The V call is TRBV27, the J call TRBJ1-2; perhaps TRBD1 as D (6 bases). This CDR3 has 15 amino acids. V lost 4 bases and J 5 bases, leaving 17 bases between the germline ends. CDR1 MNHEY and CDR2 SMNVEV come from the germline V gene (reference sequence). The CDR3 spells CASSSSAGGAYGYTF. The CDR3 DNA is TGTGCCAGCAGTTCTTCAGCTGGGGGCGCTTATGGCTACACCTTC.

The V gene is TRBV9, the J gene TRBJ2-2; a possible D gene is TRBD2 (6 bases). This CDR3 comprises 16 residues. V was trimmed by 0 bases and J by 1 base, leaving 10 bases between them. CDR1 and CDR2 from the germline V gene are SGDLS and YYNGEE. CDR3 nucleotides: TGTGCCAGCAGCGTAGGAGACGGGGGGAACACCGGGGAGCTGTTTTTT. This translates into CASSVGDGGNTGELFF.

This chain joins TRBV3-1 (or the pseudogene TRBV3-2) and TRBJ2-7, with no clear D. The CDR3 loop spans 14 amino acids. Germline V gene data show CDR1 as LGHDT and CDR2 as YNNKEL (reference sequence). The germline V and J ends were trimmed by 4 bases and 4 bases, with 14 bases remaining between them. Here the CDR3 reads CASSLLTDGYEQYF. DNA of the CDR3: TGTGCCAGCAGCCTTCTCACGGATGGGTACGAGCAGTACTTC.

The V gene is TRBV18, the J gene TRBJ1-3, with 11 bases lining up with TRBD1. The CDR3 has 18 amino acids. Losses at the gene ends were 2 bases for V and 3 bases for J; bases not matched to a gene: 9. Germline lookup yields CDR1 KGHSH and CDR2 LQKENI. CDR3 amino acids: CASSPNFGQGALGNTIYF. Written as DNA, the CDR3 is TGTGCCAGCTCACCAAATTTCGGACAGGGGGCGCTTGGAAACACCATATATTTT. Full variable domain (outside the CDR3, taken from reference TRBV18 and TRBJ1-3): NAGVMQNPRHLVRRRGQEARLRCSPMKGHSHVYWYRQLPEEGLKFMVYLQKENIIDESGMPKERFSAEFPKEGPSILRIQQVVRGDSAAYFCASSPNFGQGALGNTIYFGEGSWLTVV.

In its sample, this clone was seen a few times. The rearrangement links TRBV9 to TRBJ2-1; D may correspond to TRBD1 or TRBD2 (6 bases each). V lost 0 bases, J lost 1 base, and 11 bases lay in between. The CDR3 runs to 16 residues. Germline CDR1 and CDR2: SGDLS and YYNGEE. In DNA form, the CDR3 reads TGTGCCAGCAGCGTAGCGGGGGCGACATCCTACAATGAGCAGTTCTTC. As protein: CASSVAGATSYNEQFF.

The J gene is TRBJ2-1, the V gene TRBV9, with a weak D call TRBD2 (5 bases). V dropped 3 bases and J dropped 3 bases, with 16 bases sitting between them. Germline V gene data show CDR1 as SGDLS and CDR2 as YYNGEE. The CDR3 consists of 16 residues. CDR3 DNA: TGTGCCAGCAGCGAGAGGGTGGCGGTGTTCTACAATGAGCAGTTCTTC. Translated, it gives CASSERVAVFYNEQFF.

CDR3 bases: TGTGCCAGCAGCTCCCGGGACAGGGGGCGATCACCCCTCCACTTT. Amino acids: CASSSRDRGRSPLHF. The V and J genes are TRBV13 and TRBJ1-6; 12 bases line up with TRBD1. Losses at the gene ends were 4 bases for V and 10 bases for J; bases not matched to a gene: 5. Germline V CDR1 and CDR2: PRHDT, FYEKMQ (reference sequence). The CDR3 length is 15 residues.

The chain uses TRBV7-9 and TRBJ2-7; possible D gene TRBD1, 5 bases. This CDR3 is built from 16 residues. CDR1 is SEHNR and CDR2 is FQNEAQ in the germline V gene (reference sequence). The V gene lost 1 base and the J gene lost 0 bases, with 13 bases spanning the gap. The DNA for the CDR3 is TGTGCCAGCAGCTTAGGTGAAGGGGTGAGCTCCTACGAGCAGTACTTC. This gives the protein CASSLGEGVSSYEQYF.

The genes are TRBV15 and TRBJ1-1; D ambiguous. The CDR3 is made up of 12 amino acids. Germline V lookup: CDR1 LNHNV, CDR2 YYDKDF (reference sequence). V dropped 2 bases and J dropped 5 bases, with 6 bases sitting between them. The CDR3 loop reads CATSRRSTEAFF. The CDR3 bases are TGTGCCACCAGCAGACGATCTACTGAAGCTTTCTTT.

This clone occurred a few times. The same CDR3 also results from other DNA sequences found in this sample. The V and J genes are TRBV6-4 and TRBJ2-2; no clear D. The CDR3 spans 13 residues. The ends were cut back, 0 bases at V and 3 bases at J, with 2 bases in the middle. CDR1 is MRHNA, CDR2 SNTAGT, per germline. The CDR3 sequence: CASSDSDTGELFF. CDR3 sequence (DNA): TGTGCCAGCAGTGACTCTGACACCGGGGAGCTGTTTTTT.

The CDR3 region is CASSYSRAREFYEQYF. The CDR3 DNA reads TGTGCCAGCAGTTACTCGCGAGCCCGGGAGTTCTACGAGCAGTACTTC. The chain carries TRBV6-6 and TRBJ2-7; D is perhaps TRBD2 (6 bases). CDR3 length: 16 residues. V was pared by 0 bases and J by 3 bases, with 15 bases between. CDR1 is MNHNY and CDR2 is SVGAGI in the germline V gene (reference sequence).

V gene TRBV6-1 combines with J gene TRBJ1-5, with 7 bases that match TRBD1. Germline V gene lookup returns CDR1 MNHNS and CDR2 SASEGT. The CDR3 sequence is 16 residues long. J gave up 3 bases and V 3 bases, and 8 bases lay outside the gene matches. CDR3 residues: CASSDITGAVNQPQHF. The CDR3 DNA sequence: TGTGCCAGCAGTGATATTACAGGGGCCGTCAATCAGCCCCAGCATTTT.

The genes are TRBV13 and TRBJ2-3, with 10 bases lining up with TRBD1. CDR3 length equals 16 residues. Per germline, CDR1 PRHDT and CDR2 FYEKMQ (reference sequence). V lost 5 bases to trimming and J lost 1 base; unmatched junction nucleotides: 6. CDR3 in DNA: TGTGCCAGCAGCACAAGGACAGGGGGTCGCACAGATACGCAGTATTTT. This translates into CASSTRTGGRTDTQYF.

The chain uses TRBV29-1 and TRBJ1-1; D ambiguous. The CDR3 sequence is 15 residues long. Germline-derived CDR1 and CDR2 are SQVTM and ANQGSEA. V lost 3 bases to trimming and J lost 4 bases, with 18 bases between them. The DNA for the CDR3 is TGCAGCGTTGACGGAAGCGTAGGGAGCGGCACTGAAGCTTTCTTT. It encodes CSVDGSVGSGTEAFF.

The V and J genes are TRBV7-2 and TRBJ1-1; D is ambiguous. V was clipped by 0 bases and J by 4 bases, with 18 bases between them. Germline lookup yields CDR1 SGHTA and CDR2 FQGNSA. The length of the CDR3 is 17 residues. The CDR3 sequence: CASSLAPLGGRVTEAFF. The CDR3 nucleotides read TGTGCCAGCAGCTTAGCGCCTCTGGGAGGGCGGGTCACTGAAGCTTTCTTT.